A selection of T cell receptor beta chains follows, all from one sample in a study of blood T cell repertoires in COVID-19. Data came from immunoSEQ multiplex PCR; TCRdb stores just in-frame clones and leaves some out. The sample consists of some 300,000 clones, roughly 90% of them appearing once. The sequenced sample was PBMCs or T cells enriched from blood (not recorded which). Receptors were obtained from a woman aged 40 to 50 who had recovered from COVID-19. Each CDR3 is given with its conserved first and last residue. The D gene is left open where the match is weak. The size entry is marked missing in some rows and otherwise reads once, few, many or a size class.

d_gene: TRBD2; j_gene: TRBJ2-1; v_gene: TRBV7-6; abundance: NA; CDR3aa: CASSLFGGGARNEQFF; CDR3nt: TGTGCCAGCAGCTTATTCGGCGGGGGGGCCCGGAATGAGCAGTTCTTC
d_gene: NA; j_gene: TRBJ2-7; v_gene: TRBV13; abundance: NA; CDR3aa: CASSLIGQVPMEGYEQYF; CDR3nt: TGTGCCAGCAGCTTAATCGGACAGGTCCCTATGGAGGGCTACGAGCAGTACTTC
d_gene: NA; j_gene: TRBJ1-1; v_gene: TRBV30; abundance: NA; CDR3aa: CAWSVEIAEAFF; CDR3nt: TGTGCCTGGAGTGTTGAGATCGCTGAAGCTTTCTTT
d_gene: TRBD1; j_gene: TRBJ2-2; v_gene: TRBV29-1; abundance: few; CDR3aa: CSVSGGGGELFF; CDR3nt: TGCAGCGTTTCAGGGGGCGGCGGGGAGCTGTTTTTT
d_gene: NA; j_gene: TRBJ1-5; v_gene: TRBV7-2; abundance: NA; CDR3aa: CASSLRRGGQPQHF; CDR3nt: TGTGCCAGCAGCTTGCGCAGGGGCGGACAGCCCCAGCATTTT
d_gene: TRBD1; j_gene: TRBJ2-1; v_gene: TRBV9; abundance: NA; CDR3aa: CASSARPGTGSRSYNEQFF; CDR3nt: TGTGCCAGCAGCGCCCGTCCCGGGACAGGGTCACGTTCCTACAATGAGCAGTTCTTC
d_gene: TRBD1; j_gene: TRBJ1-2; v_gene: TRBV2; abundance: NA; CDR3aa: CASSGQGLNYGYTF; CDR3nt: TGTGCCAGCAGTGGACAGGGATTAAACTATGGCTACACCTTC
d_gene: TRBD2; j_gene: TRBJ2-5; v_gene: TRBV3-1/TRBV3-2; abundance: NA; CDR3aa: CATGGGQETQYF; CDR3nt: TGTGCCACCGGGGGGGGCCAGGAGACCCAGTACTTC
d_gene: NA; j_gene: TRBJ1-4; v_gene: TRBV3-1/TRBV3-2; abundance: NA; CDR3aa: CASSDSVQGLFF; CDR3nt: TGTGCCAGCAGCGATTCAGTACAGGGACTGTTTTTT
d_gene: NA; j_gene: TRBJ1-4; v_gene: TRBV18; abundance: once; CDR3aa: CASSSTALNEKLFF; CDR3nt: TGTGCCAGCTCATCAACAGCCCTTAATGAAAAACTGTTTTTT
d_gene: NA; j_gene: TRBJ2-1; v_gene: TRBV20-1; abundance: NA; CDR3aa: CSASPSLSYNEQFF; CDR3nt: TGCAGTGCTAGTCCTAGCCTTTCCTACAATGAGCAGTTCTTC